Below are 5 T cell receptor beta chains sequenced from a single sample in a study of cytomegalovirus exposure and HLA in healthy donors. The PCR had 60 Vbeta and 13 Jbeta primers. Sequenced by immunoSEQ multiplex PCR; TCRdb stores in-frame clones only, minus some. The data contain roughly 150,000 clones, about two thirds of them singletons. Sequenced sample: PBMCs. The receptors originated from a man under 40 in good health and CMV-seropositive.

This clone came up a few times. This chain joins TRBV6-6 and TRBJ2-7; a weak D match, TRBD1 (6 bases). With 0 bases removed from V and 5 bases from J, the gap between germline ends came to 11 bases. The CDR3 has 14 amino acids. From germline, CDR1 is MNHNY and CDR2 SVGAGI (reference sequence). The CDR3 loop reads CASSYSETGNEQYF. The CDR3 region has the DNA TGTGCCAGCAGTTACTCAGAAACAGGGAACGAGCAGTACTTC.

The chain's CDR3 is CASSQDLYGNYGYTF. The CDR3 nucleotides read TGTGCCAGCAGCCAAGATTTGTACGGTAACTATGGCTACACCTTC. V and J are TRBV4-2 and TRBJ1-2; D is unresolved. The germline gives CDR1 LGHNA, CDR2 YNFKEQ. The CDR3 is made up of 15 amino acids. Trimming shortened V by 0 bases and J by 1 base, and 9 bases separated the two germline ends.

The chain recombines TRBV30 with TRBJ1-4; 8 bases match TRBD1. This CDR3 has 14 residues. V was clipped by 1 base and J by 8 bases; unmatched bases: 6. CDR1 and CDR2 from the germline V gene are GTSNPN and SVGIG (reference sequence). The CDR3 region is CAWSGQGRGEKLFF. The CDR3 DNA reads as TGTGCCTGGAGTGGACAGGGGCGGGGAGAAAAACTGTTTTTT.

The table lists this clone with a few counts. The chain recombines TRBV6-1 with TRBJ2-2; TRBD1 might be the D (5 bases). The CDR3 contains 14 residues. CDR1 and CDR2 (germline): MNHNS, SASEGT. Deletions cut 6 bases from V and 2 bases from J, with 10 bases between. As DNA, the CDR3 is TGTGCCAGCAGAGACAGCCCTAACACCGGGGAGCTGTTTTTT. Translating it yields CASRDSPNTGELFF.

The rearrangement uses TRBV4-1 and TRBJ1-4; 8 bases fit TRBD1. Germline V gene data show CDR1 as MGHRA and CDR2 as YSYEKL. V lost 1 base to trimming and J lost 7 bases; unmatched junction nucleotides: 11. The CDR3 spans 17 residues. The DNA for the CDR3 is TGCGCCAGCAGCCAAGGGGTTGTCGGGACAGGTCTTGAAAAACTGTTTTTT. Protein sequence: CASSQGVVGTGLEKLFF.